The rows below give T cell receptor beta chains drawn from one sample of a study of blood T cell repertoires in COVID-19. Profiling relied on immunoSEQ multiplex PCR, and the TCRdb table lists in-frame clones only, not all of them. The table includes hundreds of thousands of clones, about nine tenths detected once. Specimen: peripheral blood. These receptors originate from a man in his fifties or sixties with acute or convalescent COVID-19. Both conserved end residues are part of each CDR3. A D gene is named only where the DNA matches it firmly. Size tells how often a clone was seen (once, few, many) or the class of an expanded clone, and some rows leave it out.

clone_size	v_call	j_call	d_call	cdr3_nt	cdr3_aa
-	TRBV7-3	TRBJ1-1	-	TGTGCCAGCAGCCTCTTGGGCAGGAACACTGAAGCTTTCTTT	CASSLLGRNTEAFF
-	TRBV5-1	TRBJ2-3	TRBD2	TGCGCCAGCAGCTTGGCCCGGACTAGCGGGGAAGATACGCAGTATTTT	CASSLARTSGEDTQYF
-	TRBV2	TRBJ2-6	-	TGTGCCAGCAGTGACGAGGGGGCTGGGGCCAACGTCCTGACTTTC	CASSDEGAGANVLTF
-	TRBV20-1	TRBJ1-1	-	TGCAGTGCTAGTAATGGGGGCCTGGCTTTCTTT	CSASNGGLAFF
-	TRBV6-5	TRBJ1-4	-	TGTGCCAGCAGTTACACGGGGGGGAGTGAAAAACTGTTTTTT	CASSYTGGSEKLFF
-	TRBV2	TRBJ1-1	-	TGTGCCAGCAGCCCCTATGCGGCGGGAAACACTGAAGCTTTCTTT	CASSPYAAGNTEAFF
-	TRBV6-5	TRBJ1-1	-	TGTGCCAGCAGCAAAACGGGACAAAACACTGAAGCTTTCTTT	CASSKTGQNTEAFF
-	TRBV7-2	TRBJ1-1	TRBD1	TGTGCCAGCAGCTCTAACAACAGGGGCACTGAAGCTTTCTTT	CASSSNNRGTEAFF
-	TRBV6-2/TRBV6-3	TRBJ1-1	-	TGTGCCAGCAGTTACTCGACGCTGCTTGGGCAGGGTGAAGCTTTCTTT	CASSYSTLLGQGEAFF
few	TRBV29-1	TRBJ2-3	TRBD2	TGCAGCGTGAGGACTAGCGGGGGGGCGACAGATACGCAGTATTTT	CSVRTSGGATDTQYF
-	TRBV6-6	TRBJ1-5	-	TGTGCCAGCAGGGCCATTGACACGAGCAATCAGCCCCAGCATTTT	CASRAIDTSNQPQHF
-	TRBV2	TRBJ1-5	-	TGTGCCAGCAGTCTGGACTATAATAGCAATCAGCCCCAGCATTTT	CASSLDYNSNQPQHF
-	TRBV7-3	TRBJ2-5	-	TGTGCCAGCAGCTTAGGCGGGGGCGTCGAGCGGGAGACCCAGTACTTC	CASSLGGGVERETQYF
-	TRBV5-5	TRBJ1-2	-	TGTGCCAGCAGCCTAGCGGTGAGATCACGGGATCGACGAGATGGCTACACCTTC	CASSLAVRSRDRRDGYTF
once	TRBV21-1	TRBJ1-3	-	TGTGCCAGCAGCCCGGAGGGAAAACACCGTGGAAACACCATATATTTT	CASSPEGKHRGNTIYF
-	TRBV7-9	TRBJ1-5	TRBD1	TGTGCCAGCAGCTTAGCTGGGACAGGGGCTTACAATCAGCCCCAGCATTTT	CASSLAGTGAYNQPQHF
once	TRBV14	TRBJ2-3	TRBD2	TGTGCCAGCAGCCCGGACGGGACTAGTCGCGGTACGCAGTATTTT	CASSPDGTSRGTQYF
-	TRBV10-3	TRBJ1-2	TRBD1	TGTGCCATCAGTGATTTCGGGGGGACAGGGCATATTGTTAATCATGGCTACACCTTC	CAISDFGGTGHIVNHGYTF
-	TRBV14	TRBJ2-2	-	TGTGCCAGCAGCCAGAACGGGGGAACCGGGGAGCTGTTTTTT	CASSQNGGTGELFF
-	TRBV27	TRBJ1-1	-	TGTGCCAGCAGTTCCCCCCTGGGCCCTGAAGCTTTCTTT	CASSSPLGPEAFF
-	TRBV7-9	TRBJ1-4	TRBD1	TGTGCCAGCAGCTCCCGGGACAGGGACGTTGCAACTAATGAAAAACTGTTTTTT	CASSSRDRDVATNEKLFF
-	TRBV19	TRBJ2-2	TRBD2	TGTGCCAGTAGCCTAACCGGGACTAGCGGGGGGGATCGAAGGAGGGAGCTGTTTTTT	CASSLTGTSGGDRRRELFF
-	TRBV18	TRBJ2-1	-	TGTGCCAGCTCACCCGAGAGTGATGGGGCCGGAGCTGTCTTC	CASSPESDGAGAVF
-	TRBV10-3	TRBJ1-4	-	TGTGCCATCAGTGGAGAGCCGGCTAATGAAAAACTGTTTTTT	CAISGEPANEKLFF
-	TRBV7-9	TRBJ1-6	TRBD1	TGTGCCAGCAGCTTAGCCGGGACAGGGAAAGGGACTTATAATTCACCCCTCCACTTT	CASSLAGTGKGTYNSPLHF
-	TRBV2	TRBJ2-7	TRBD1	TGTGCCAGCAACCCCGACAGGGCCTACGAGCAGTACTTC	CASNPDRAYEQYF
once	TRBV6-6	TRBJ1-5	-	TGTGCCAGCAGTCTAACTTCGACGGGGGGGGACAATCAGCCCCAGCATTTT	CASSLTSTGGDNQPQHF
-	TRBV5-1	TRBJ1-6	-	TGCGCCAGCAGCTCGACAGGTTCCCCTTCACCCCTCCACTTT	CASSSTGSPSPLHF
once	TRBV4-1	TRBJ1-2	-	TGCGCCAGCAGCCAAGGCAGGGGTTATGGCTACACCTTC	CASSQGRGYGYTF
-	TRBV15	TRBJ2-3	TRBD2	TGTGCCACCAGCCAGGGAATAGCGGGGGGCCGCACAGATACGCAGTATTTT	CATSQGIAGGRTDTQYF
few	TRBV27	TRBJ1-6	-	TGTGCCAGCACCAACACACGCTCCTATAATTCACCCCTCCACTTT	CASTNTRSYNSPLHF
-	TRBV30	TRBJ1-4	-	TGTGCCTGGAGGGGGCCCCCAGGGGAAAAACTGTTTTTT	CAWRGPPGEKLFF
-	TRBV10-3	TRBJ1-1	-	TGTGCCATCAGTGCCCGGGGAGCCCCGAACACTGAAGCTTTCTTT	CAISARGAPNTEAFF
-	TRBV20-1	TRBJ2-5	TRBD1	TGCAGCGGGACAGGGACAGAGACCCAGTACTTC	CSGTGTETQYF
-	TRBV11-2	TRBJ2-5	-	TGTGCCAGCAGCCGGAACCTAGCTCGGGGACAAGAGACCCAGTACTTC	CASSRNLARGQETQYF
once	TRBV6-5	TRBJ2-7	-	TGTGCCAGCAGTTACACAGGGCGGGAGCAGTACTTC	CASSYTGREQYF
-	TRBV30	TRBJ2-7	-	TGTGCCTGGAAGGCGCAGGGGAGCTCCTACGAGCAGTACTTC	CAWKAQGSSYEQYF
-	TRBV3-1/TRBV3-2	TRBJ2-1	-	TGTGCCAGCAGCCCCCGGAGTGCGACTCCCGGCTACAATGAGCAGTTCTTC	CASSPRSATPGYNEQFF
-	TRBV18	TRBJ1-2	TRBD1	TGTGCCAGCTCACAGAACAGGGGGCGAGGCTACACCTTC	CASSQNRGRGYTF
-	TRBV7-8	TRBJ1-2	TRBD1	TGTGCCAGCAGCTTAGGTGGACAGGTCTATGGCTACACCTTC	CASSLGGQVYGYTF
-	TRBV7-3	TRBJ2-1	-	TGTGCCAGCAGCTTAAATTCCGGACAGCCTGCCGGGAATGAGCAGTTCTTC	CASSLNSGQPAGNEQFF
-	TRBV11-2	TRBJ1-1	TRBD1	TGTGCCAGCAGCCTCACAGGGGCGCGTCCCTCTTCGAACACTGAAGCTTTCTTT	CASSLTGARPSSNTEAFF
-	TRBV2	TRBJ1-6	TRBD1	TGTGCCAGCACCGAACAGGAGACAGGGAATTCACCCCTCCACTTT	CASTEQETGNSPLHF
-	TRBV5-6	TRBJ2-4	-	TGTGCCAGCAGCTCCCGCGGTGTAGCCAAAAACATTCAGTACTTC	CASSSRGVAKNIQYF
-	TRBV27	TRBJ2-4	TRBD2	TGTGCCAGCAGTCCGCAACTAGCGGGGGGCACGGACATTCAGTACTTC	CASSPQLAGGTDIQYF
-	TRBV11-2	TRBJ2-1	-	TGTGCCAGCAGCTTAAATTCTTTTCAGCGTGAGCAGTTCTTC	CASSLNSFQREQFF
-	TRBV5-1	TRBJ1-2	TRBD1	TGCGCCAGCAGCGGACAGGGGAACTATGGCTACACCTTC	CASSGQGNYGYTF
-	TRBV5-1	TRBJ2-5	TRBD1	TGCGCCAGCAGCTCCCCAGGGGGCGTTTCACAAGAGACCCAGTACTTC	CASSSPGGVSQETQYF
-	TRBV3-1/TRBV3-2	TRBJ1-2	-	TGTGCCAGCAGCCAAGGGGCAGGGAACTCAAACTATGGCTACACCTTC	CASSQGAGNSNYGYTF
-	TRBV3-1/TRBV3-2	TRBJ1-1	-	TGTGCCAGCAGCCAAGATCGGAGGGGAGTACAGGAAGCTTTCTTT	CASSQDRRGVQEAFF
-	TRBV5-1	TRBJ2-1	-	TGCGCCAGCAGCTTGGCCCCCAGCGGGCTCTACAATGAGCAGTTCTTC	CASSLAPSGLYNEQFF
-	TRBV5-1	TRBJ2-6	-	TGCGCCAGCAGCCCAGCTTCAGGATCTGGGGCCAACGTCCTGACTTTC	CASSPASGSGANVLTF
few	TRBV30	TRBJ2-1	-	TGTGCCTGGAGTGTTTTGCGGGCTACTTACAATGAGCAGTTCTTC	CAWSVLRATYNEQFF
few	TRBV19	TRBJ1-1	-	TGTGCCAGTAGTTCTCATACAGGGAACCCTGAAGCTTTCTTT	CASSSHTGNPEAFF
-	TRBV6-1	TRBJ1-1	-	TGTGCCAGCAGTGAATACGGCACTGAAGCTTTCTTT	CASSEYGTEAFF
-	TRBV10-2	TRBJ1-5	TRBD1	TGCGCCAGCAGTGACTGGGACAGGGCTAGCAATCAGCCCCAGCATTTT	CASSDWDRASNQPQHF
-	TRBV2	TRBJ1-6	-	TGTGCCAGCAGTGAAAGGCGGGGGACGTCCTATAATTCACCCCTCCACTTT	CASSERRGTSYNSPLHF